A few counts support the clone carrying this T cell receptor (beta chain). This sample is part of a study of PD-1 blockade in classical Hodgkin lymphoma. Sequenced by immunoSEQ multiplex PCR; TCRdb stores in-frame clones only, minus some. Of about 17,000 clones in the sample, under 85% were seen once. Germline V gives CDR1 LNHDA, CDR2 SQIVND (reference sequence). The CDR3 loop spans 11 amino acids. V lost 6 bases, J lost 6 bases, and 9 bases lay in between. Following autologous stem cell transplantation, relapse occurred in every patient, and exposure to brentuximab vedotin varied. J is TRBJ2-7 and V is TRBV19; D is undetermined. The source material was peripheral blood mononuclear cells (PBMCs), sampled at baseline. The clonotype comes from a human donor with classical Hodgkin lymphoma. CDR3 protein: CASSYMGEQYF. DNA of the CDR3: TGTGCCAGTAGCTACATGGGCGAGCAGTACTTC.